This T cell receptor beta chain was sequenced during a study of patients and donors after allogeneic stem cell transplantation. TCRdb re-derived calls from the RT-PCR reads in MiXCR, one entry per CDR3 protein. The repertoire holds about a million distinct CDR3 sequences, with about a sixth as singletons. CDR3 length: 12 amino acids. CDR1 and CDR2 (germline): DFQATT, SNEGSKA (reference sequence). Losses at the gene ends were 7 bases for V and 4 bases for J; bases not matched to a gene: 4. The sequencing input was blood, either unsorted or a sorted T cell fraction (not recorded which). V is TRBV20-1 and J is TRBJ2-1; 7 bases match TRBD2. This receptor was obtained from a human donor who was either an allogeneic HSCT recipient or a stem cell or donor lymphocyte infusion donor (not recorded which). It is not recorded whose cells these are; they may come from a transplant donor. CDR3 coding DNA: TGCAGTGTCAAACTAGCGTACAATGAGCAGTTCTTC. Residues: CSVKLAYNEQFF.